Shown below are 32 T cell receptor beta chains from a single sample sequenced in a study of blood T cell repertoires in COVID-19. Data came from immunoSEQ multiplex PCR; TCRdb stores just in-frame clones and leaves some out. The sample records approximately 120,000 clones, 65% to 90% being singletons. The specimen sequenced was peripheral blood. Receptors originate from an elderly woman with active or convalescent COVID-19.

V is TRBV19 and J is TRBJ2-7, with 7 bases that match TRBD1. Looked up from germline, CDR1 is LNHDA and CDR2 is SQIVND (reference sequence). CDR3 length equals 14 residues. V shed 1 base, J shed 3 bases, and the junction held 3 bases outside the gene matches. CDR3 in amino acids: CASSIGGQRYEQYF. The CDR3 coding sequence is TGTGCCAGTAGTATAGGGGGACAGCGCTACGAGCAGTACTTC. The whole variable domain, remainder taken from reference TRBV19 and TRBJ2-7, is DGGITQSPKYLFRKEGQNVTLSCEQNLNHDAMYWYRQDPGQGLRLIYYSQIVNDFQKGDIAEGYSVSREKKESFPLTVTSAQKNPTAFYLCASSIGGQRYEQYFGPGTRLTVT.

J is TRBJ2-5 and V is TRBV27; TRBD2 matches at 9 bases. The V segment lost 4 bases and the J segment 4 bases; nucleotides outside the gene matches: 13. The germline V gene has CDR1 MNHEY and CDR2 SMNVEV (reference sequence). The CDR3 runs 17 residues. The CDR3 here is CASSSPISSGTPETQYF. In nucleotides, the CDR3 is TGTGCCAGCAGTTCCCCCATCTCTAGCGGGACTCCAGAGACCCAGTACTTC.

The chain combines TRBV7-9 with TRBJ1-4; TRBD1 might be the D (6 bases). The CDR3 runs to 14 residues. CDR1 and CDR2 (germline): SEHNR, FQNEAQ (reference sequence). V was trimmed by 6 bases and J by 6 bases, leaving 14 bases between them. CDR3 region: CASRSTGRDEKLFF. In nucleotides, the CDR3 is TGTGCCAGCAGATCAACAGGGAGGGATGAAAAACTGTTTTTT. Using reference TRBV7-9 and TRBJ1-4 for the parts outside the CDR3, the full variable domain is DTGVSQNPRHKITKRGQNVTFRCDPISEHNRLYWYRQTLGQGPEFLTYFQNEAQLEKSRLLSDRFSAERPKGSFSTLEIQRTEQGDSAMYLCASRSTGRDEKLFFGSGTQLSVL.

This clone was found a few times. The rearrangement joins TRBV15 to TRBJ1-2; D is unresolved. Trimming removed 1 base at V and 7 bases at J, with 7 bases between. Germline V CDR1 and CDR2: LNHNV, YYDKDF (reference sequence). CDR3 size: 12 residues. In nucleotides, the CDR3 is TGTGCCACCAGCAGAGGAGGATTTGGCTACACCTTC. Protein product: CATSRGGFGYTF. Using reference TRBV15 and TRBJ1-2 for the parts outside the CDR3, the full variable domain is DAMVIQNPRYQVTQFGKPVTLSCSQTLNHNVMYWYQQKSSQAPKLLFHYYDKDFNNEADTPDNFQSRRPNTSFCFLDIRSPGLGDTAMYLCATSRGGFGYTFGSGTRLTVV.

V usage is TRBV5-1 and J usage is TRBJ2-7; 11 bases are shared with TRBD1. The CDR3 has 15 amino acids. Germline values: CDR1 SGHRS, CDR2 YFSETQ. Unmatched junction bases numbered 5, after V lost 3 bases and J lost 3 bases. Here the CDR3 reads CASSSPGTGGYEQYF. In nucleotides, the CDR3 is TGCGCCAGCAGCTCACCCGGGACAGGGGGCTACGAGCAGTACTTC.

V is TRBV28 and J is TRBJ1-6; D possibly corresponds to TRBD1 (5 bases). V lost 3 bases to trimming and J lost 13 bases, with 16 bases between them. In germline, CDR1 is MDHEN, CDR2 SYDVKM. CDR3 size: 14 residues. CDR3 loop: CASSFSPRQMPLHF. CDR3 nucleotides: TGTGCCAGCAGTTTCTCCCCACGACAGATGCCCCTCCACTTT.

A few counts support this clone. The chain employs TRBV7-9 and TRBJ1-5, with no clear D. The CDR3 consists of 13 residues. The germline V and J ends were trimmed by 8 bases and 0 bases, with 8 bases remaining between them. Germline V gene sequence: CDR1 SEHNR, CDR2 FQNEAQ (reference sequence). The CDR3 sequence is CASRGGSNQPQHF. The DNA of the CDR3 is TGTGCCAGCCGAGGTGGTAGCAATCAGCCCCAGCATTTT.

This clone was found once. The gene calls are TRBV10-2 and TRBJ2-1, with 8 bases aligning to TRBD2. J gave up 4 bases and V 6 bases, and 14 bases lay outside the gene matches. Looked up from germline, CDR1 is WSHSY and CDR2 is SAAADI. The CDR3 contains 17 residues. This CDR3 is CASRSRGGGRPYNEQFF. DNA of the CDR3: TGCGCCAGCAGGTCCCGTGGAGGCGGGAGGCCGTACAATGAGCAGTTCTTC.

The sample holds a few counts of this clone. This chain links TRBV5-1 with TRBJ2-3; TRBD2 matches 10 bases. V was pared by 4 bases and J by 1 base, with 12 bases of the junction left unmatched. Germline V gives CDR1 SGHRS, CDR2 YFSETQ. The CDR3 contains 18 residues. CDR3 residues: CASSRTPSGGTRTDTQYF. CDR3 nucleotide sequence: TGCGCCAGCAGCAGGACCCCTAGCGGGGGAACCCGCACAGATACGCAGTATTTT. The variable domain in full, with the rest retrieved from reference TRBV5-1 and TRBJ2-3, is KAGVTQTPRYLIKTRGQQVTLSCSPISGHRSVSWYQQTPGQGLQFLFEYFSETQRNKGNFPGRFSGRQFSNSRSEMNVSTLELGDSALYLCASSRTPSGGTRTDTQYFGPGTRLTVL.

The chain links TRBV24-1 to TRBJ2-1, with 9 bases identical to TRBD1. Germline-derived CDR1 and CDR2 are KGHDR and SFDVKD. The CDR3 runs to 14 residues. The J segment lost 4 bases and the V segment lost 9 bases, leaving 6 bases of the junction unmatched. Here the CDR3 DNA reads TGTGCCACCCCCGCCGGGACAGGGTACAATGAGCAGTTCTTC. Translated, it gives CATPAGTGYNEQFF.

The chain joins TRBV18 to TRBJ2-3, with 12 bases aligning to TRBD1. V trimming: 3 bases; J trimming: 3 bases; junction bases outside the gene matches: 4. The CDR3 covers 16 residues. Germline loops: CDR1 KGHSH, CDR2 LQKENI. In DNA, the CDR3 is TGTGCCAGCTCACCCCTGGGACAGGGGGCAACAGATACGCAGTATTTT. Its translation: CASSPLGQGATDTQYF.

Only one count was recorded for this clone. J is TRBJ1-5 and V is TRBV15; D may be TRBD1 (5 bases). This CDR3 is built from 16 residues. Trimming cost V 1 base and J 4 bases, with 14 bases left between them. In germline, CDR1 is LNHNV, CDR2 YYDKDF (reference sequence). The CDR3, as DNA: TGTGCCACCAGCAGAGTCGGAGGAGGGGTTAATCAGCCCCAGCATTTT. Amino acids: CATSRVGGGVNQPQHF.

The chain links TRBV5-1 to TRBJ2-1; tentative D call: TRBD2 (5 bases). This CDR3 spans 16 amino acids. V shed 4 bases and J shed 0 bases, with 14 bases lying between them. Germline assignment: CDR1 SGHRS and CDR2 YFSETQ. CDR3 bases: TGCGCCAGCAGCCCCCCAGCGGTTAGCTCCTACAATGAGCAGTTCTTC. Its translation: CASSPPAVSSYNEQFF.

CDR3 sequence reads: CASSLVLAGGASTDTQYF. As DNA, the CDR3 is TGTGCCAGCAGCTTAGTGCTAGCGGGAGGTGCAAGCACAGATACGCAGTATTTT. The chain recombines TRBV7-2 with TRBJ2-3; 11 bases line up with TRBD2. This CDR3 comprises 18 residues. The germline V gene has CDR1 SGHTA and CDR2 FQGNSA. The ends lost 1 base at V and 0 bases at J; junction bases unmatched: 6.

The rearrangement joins TRBV20-1 to TRBJ2-7; D is ambiguous. The length of the CDR3 is 11 residues. V was clipped by 3 bases and J by 1 base, with 4 bases between them. Germline CDR1 is DFQATT and CDR2 is SNEGSKA (reference sequence). The CDR3 DNA reads as TGCAGTGCTAGCCAATCCTACGAGCAGTACTTC. This sequence encodes CSASQSYEQYF.

V usage is TRBV19 and J usage is TRBJ2-3; a possible D gene is TRBD2 (5 bases). V lost 6 bases to trimming and J lost 6 bases, with 25 bases between them. In germline, CDR1 is LNHDA, CDR2 SQIVND (reference sequence). This CDR3 is built from 17 residues. CDR3 protein: CASRYRSDTYTRDTQYF. The CDR3 coding sequence is TGTGCCAGTAGGTATCGTAGCGATACCTACACACGGGATACGCAGTATTTT. The full variable domain, with the rest looked up from reference TRBV19 and TRBJ2-3, is DGGITQSPKYLFRKEGQNVTLSCEQNLNHDAMYWYRQDPGQGLRLIYYSQIVNDFQKGDIAEGYSVSREKKESFPLTVTSAQKNPTAFYLCASRYRSDTYTRDTQYFGPGTRLTVL.

This clone was seen a single time. The gene calls are TRBV7-3 and TRBJ1-3; D gene unclear. Per germline, CDR1 SGHTA and CDR2 FQGTGA. Between the trimmed V and J ends, which lost 4 bases and 0 bases, there was a span of 7 bases. The CDR3 loop spans 14 amino acids. The CDR3 DNA follows: TGTGCCAGCAGCTCTATGTCCTCTGGAAACACCATATATTTT. This encodes CASSSMSSGNTIYF.

V is TRBV5-8 and J is TRBJ1-2; 9 bases are shared with TRBD1. The CDR3 has 17 amino acids. V trimming: 1 base; J trimming: 5 bases; junction bases outside the gene matches: 12. The germline CDR1 and CDR2 sequences are SGHTS and YDEGEE. As DNA, the CDR3 is TGTGCCAGCAGCTTGACAGGGGGCTTTAATTCTCGGTATGGCTACACCTTC. It specifies CASSLTGGFNSRYGYTF.

Here the CDR3 reads CASSFDRFKTEAFF. CDR3 in DNA: TGTGCCAGCAGCTTCGACAGGTTTAAAACTGAAGCTTTCTTT. The chain combines TRBV7-8 with TRBJ1-1; tentative D call: TRBD1 (6 bases). The V gene lost 3 bases and the J gene lost 5 bases, with 13 bases spanning the gap. Germline-derived CDR1 and CDR2 are SGHVS and FQNEAQ. The CDR3 contains 14 residues.

This clone was observed a single time. The chain recombines TRBV5-6 with TRBJ2-1; 9 bases line up with TRBD1. The CDR3 is made up of 14 amino acids. CDR1 and CDR2 (germline): SGHDT, YYEEEE. V lost 3 bases to trimming and J lost 6 bases; unmatched junction nucleotides: 4. The CDR3 reads CASSWDRVGNEQFF. For the CDR3, the DNA is TGTGCCAGCAGCTGGGACAGGGTTGGCAATGAGCAGTTCTTC.

The chain is built from TRBV2 and TRBJ1-4; D remains unclear. Germline V gene data show CDR1 as SNHLY and CDR2 as FYNNEI. The CDR3 sequence is 12 residues long. V was pared by 7 bases and J by 8 bases, with 11 bases between. The CDR3 loop reads CASMRKDEKLFF. The CDR3 DNA follows: TGTGCCAGCATGCGGAAAGACGAAAAACTGTTTTTT.

The chain joins TRBV19 to TRBJ2-7, with 12 bases matching TRBD2. Germline CDR1 LNHDA, CDR2 SQIVND (reference sequence). This CDR3 contains 16 residues. V was clipped by 7 bases and J by 6 bases; unmatched bases: 13. The CDR3 DNA is TGTGCCAGTACTCAAGGACTAGCGGGATCCATCGCCGAGCAGTACTTC. Its protein is CASTQGLAGSIAEQYF.

The rearrangement joins TRBV15 to TRBJ1-2, with 8 bases identical to TRBD1. This CDR3 region has 13 residues. The germline gives CDR1 LNHNV, CDR2 YYDKDF (reference sequence). Germline trimming cut 5 bases from V and 8 bases from J; bases unmatched to any gene: 7. This CDR3 is CATSARTGQGYTF. The CDR3 nucleotides are TGTGCCACCAGCGCCAGGACAGGGCAAGGCTACACCTTC. The full variable domain, in which reference TRBV15 and TRBJ1-2 provide the parts outside the CDR3, is DAMVIQNPRYQVTQFGKPVTLSCSQTLNHNVMYWYQQKSSQAPKLLFHYYDKDFNNEADTPDNFQSRRPNTSFCFLDIRSPGLGDTAMYLCATSARTGQGYTFGSGTRLTVV.

The J gene is TRBJ2-1, the V gene TRBV23-1; D perhaps matches TRBD1 (6 bases). TRBV23-1 is reported as an ORF; its role is uncertain. Trimming stripped 4 bases from V and 5 bases from J, with 18 bases between. The CDR3 covers 16 residues. In DNA form, the CDR3 reads TGCGCCAGCAGTCCGAGGGCGGACAGACCAAACAATGAGCAGTTCTTC. Amino acid sequence: CASSPRADRPNNEQFF.

The chain recombines TRBV7-2 with TRBJ2-5; tentatively, D is TRBD2 (5 bases). Looked up from germline, CDR1 is SGHTA and CDR2 is FQGNSA. The ends were cut back, 0 bases at V and 6 bases at J, with 17 bases in the middle. This CDR3 spans 16 amino acids. CDR3 DNA sequence: TGTGCCAGCAGCTTAGCGTCTCCGGGGAGTAGCCAGACCCAGTACTTC. This sequence encodes CASSLASPGSSQTQYF.

Written as DNA, the CDR3 is TGTGCCAGCAGTTTGATAGAGGCTGAAGCTTTCTTT. Translated: CASSLIEAEAFF. J is TRBJ1-1 and V is TRBV12-3 or TRBV12-4, with D unresolved. CDR3 length: 12 amino acids. V lost 3 bases and J lost 6, with 8 bases in between.

The chain joins TRBV9 to TRBJ2-1; TRBD1 matches 7 bases. The CDR3 is made up of 15 amino acids. V was pared by 3 bases and J by 1 base, with 4 bases of the junction left unmatched. Germline V lookup: CDR1 SGDLS, CDR2 YYNGEE. CDR3 bases: TGTGCCAGCAGCGCCCGCAGGGGGTCCTACAATGAGCAGTTCTTC. Protein: CASSARRGSYNEQFF.

The chain has TRBV5-6 and TRBJ2-7; 12 bases align to TRBD2. The germline V gene has CDR1 SGHDT and CDR2 YYEEEE. CDR3 length: 19 residues. V shed 4 bases, J shed 1 base, and the junction held 15 bases outside the gene matches. The CDR3 nucleotides are TGTGCCAGCAGCCAACCCCTAGCGGGAGGGCCAAATAAGTCCTACGAGCAGTACTTC. Translation gives CASSQPLAGGPNKSYEQYF.

For this clone: One junction end disagrees with the germline gene, perhaps due to a read error. This sequence joins TRBV15 and TRBJ2-4; a weak D match, TRBD1 (6 bases). The CDR3 sequence is 11 residues long. The germline gives CDR1 LNHNV, CDR2 YYDKDF (reference sequence). CDR3 bases: TGTGCCACCAGCAGAGATGGCAGGGGAGTCTTC. Translation gives CATSRDGRGVF. Supplemented by reference TRBV15 and TRBJ2-4, the full variable domain reads DAMVIQNPRYQVTQFGKPVTLSCSQTLNHNVMYWYQQKSSQAPKLLFHYYDKDFNNEADTPDNFQSRRPNTSFCFLDIRSPGLGDTAMYLCATSRDGRGVFGAGTRLSVL.

The chain combines TRBV28 with TRBJ1-4; the D is unclear. This CDR3 is built from 16 residues. Trimming stripped 4 bases from V and 8 bases from J, with 20 bases between. CDR1 and CDR2 from the germline V gene are MDHEN and SYDVKM. CDR3 coding DNA: TGTGCCAGCAGTTCACAAACATTACCGAATAAGGAAAAACTGTTTTTT. As protein: CASSSQTLPNKEKLFF.

This sequence joins TRBV7-2 and TRBJ2-7; 11 bases line up with TRBD2. The germline V gene has CDR1 SGHTA and CDR2 FQGNSA. This CDR3 contains 15 residues. With V trimmed by 4 bases and J by 3 bases, 5 bases remained unmatched. CDR3 amino acids: CASSSISGRDYEQYF. Here the CDR3 DNA reads TGTGCCAGCAGCTCCATTAGCGGGAGGGACTACGAGCAGTACTTC.

This chain uses TRBV27 with TRBJ2-3; TRBD2 matches at 13 bases. Trimming removed 4 bases from V and 2 bases from J; junction bases left unmatched: 6. Germline loops: CDR1 MNHEY, CDR2 SMNVEV (reference sequence). The CDR3 is 17 amino acids. The CDR3 DNA follows: TGTGCCAGCAGTTCCTCGGGACTAGCGGGGTTCACAGATACGCAGTATTTT. Translated: CASSSSGLAGFTDTQYF.